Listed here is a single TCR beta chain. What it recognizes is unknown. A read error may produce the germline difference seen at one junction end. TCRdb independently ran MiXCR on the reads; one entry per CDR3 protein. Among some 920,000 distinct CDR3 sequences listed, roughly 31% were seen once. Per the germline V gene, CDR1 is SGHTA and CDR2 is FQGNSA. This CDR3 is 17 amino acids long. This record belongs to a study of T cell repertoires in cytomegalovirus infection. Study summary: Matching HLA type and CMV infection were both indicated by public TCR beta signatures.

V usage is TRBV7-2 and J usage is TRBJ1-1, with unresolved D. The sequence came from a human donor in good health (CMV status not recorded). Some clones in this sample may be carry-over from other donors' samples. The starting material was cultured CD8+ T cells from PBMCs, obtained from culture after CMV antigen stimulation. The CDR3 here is CASSFRKLGPANTESFF. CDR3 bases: TGTGCCAGCAGCTTTCGGAAGCTCGGTCCGGCGAACACTGAATCTTTCTTT.